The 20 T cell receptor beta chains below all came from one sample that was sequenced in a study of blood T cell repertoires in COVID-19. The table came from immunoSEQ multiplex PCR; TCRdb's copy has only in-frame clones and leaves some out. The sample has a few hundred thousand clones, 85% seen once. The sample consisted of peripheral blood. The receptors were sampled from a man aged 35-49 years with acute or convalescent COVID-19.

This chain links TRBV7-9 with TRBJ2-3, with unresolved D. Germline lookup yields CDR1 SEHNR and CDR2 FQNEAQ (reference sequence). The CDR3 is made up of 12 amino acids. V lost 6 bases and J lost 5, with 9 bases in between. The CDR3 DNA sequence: TGTGCCAGCAGGTTTCTCTTAGATACGCAGTATTTT. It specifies CASRFLLDTQYF.

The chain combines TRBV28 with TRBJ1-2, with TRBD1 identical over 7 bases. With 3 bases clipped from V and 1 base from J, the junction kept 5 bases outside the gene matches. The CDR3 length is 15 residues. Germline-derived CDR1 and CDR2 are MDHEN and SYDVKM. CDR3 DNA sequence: TGTGCCAGCAGTTTGCCGGGACAGCGTAACTATGGCTACACCTTC. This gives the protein CASSLPGQRNYGYTF.

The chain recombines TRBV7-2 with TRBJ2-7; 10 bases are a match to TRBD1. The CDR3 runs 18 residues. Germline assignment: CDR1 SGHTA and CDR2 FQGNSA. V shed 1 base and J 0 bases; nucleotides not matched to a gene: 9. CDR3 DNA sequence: TGTGCCAGCAGCTTAGGGCCGACAGGGGGCGGAAGCTCCTACGAGCAGTACTTC. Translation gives CASSLGPTGGGSSYEQYF.

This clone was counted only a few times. The CDR3 sequence: CASSLGRGPDQPQHF. The CDR3 DNA reads as TGTGCCAGCAGCTTAGGGAGGGGACCGGATCAGCCCCAGCATTTT. The rearrangement joins TRBV11-2 to TRBJ1-5, with a possible D match to TRBD1 (5 bases). V shed 1 base and J shed 5 bases, with 12 bases lying between them. The CDR3 loop spans 15 amino acids. Germline-derived CDR1 and CDR2 are SGHAT and FQNNGV.

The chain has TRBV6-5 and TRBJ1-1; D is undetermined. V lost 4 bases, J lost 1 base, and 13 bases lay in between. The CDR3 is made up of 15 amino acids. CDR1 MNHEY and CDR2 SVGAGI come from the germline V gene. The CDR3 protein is CASSSAVGGNTEAFF. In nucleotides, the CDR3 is TGTGCCAGCAGTTCCGCGGTTGGAGGGAACACTGAAGCTTTCTTT.

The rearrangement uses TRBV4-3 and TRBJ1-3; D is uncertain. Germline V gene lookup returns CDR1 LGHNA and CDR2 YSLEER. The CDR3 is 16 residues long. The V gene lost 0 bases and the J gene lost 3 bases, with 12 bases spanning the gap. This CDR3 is CASSQDLSPGGNTIYF. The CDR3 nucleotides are TGCGCCAGCAGCCAAGATCTCAGCCCAGGTGGAAACACCATATATTTT.

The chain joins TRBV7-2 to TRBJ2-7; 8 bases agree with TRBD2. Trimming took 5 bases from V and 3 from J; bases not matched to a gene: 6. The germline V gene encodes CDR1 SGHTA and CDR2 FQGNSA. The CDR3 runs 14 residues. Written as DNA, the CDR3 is TGTGCCAGCAGCCGTGCCAGCGGGGGCTACGAGCAGTACTTC. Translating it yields CASSRASGGYEQYF.

The CDR3 region has the DNA TGTGCCACCAGTGATCCGCAGGGGGATGGCTACACCTTC. It specifies CATSDPQGDGYTF. The V call is TRBV24-1, the J call TRBJ1-2, with TRBD1 identical over 7 bases. This CDR3 has 13 amino acids. Germline V gives CDR1 KGHDR, CDR2 SFDVKD. The V segment lost 3 bases and the J segment 6 bases; nucleotides outside the gene matches: 3.

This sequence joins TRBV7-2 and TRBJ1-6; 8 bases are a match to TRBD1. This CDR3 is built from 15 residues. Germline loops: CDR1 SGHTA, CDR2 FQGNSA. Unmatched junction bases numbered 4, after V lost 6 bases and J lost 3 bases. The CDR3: CASRDGQGYNSPLHF. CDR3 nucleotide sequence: TGTGCCAGCAGAGACGGACAGGGCTATAATTCACCCCTCCACTTT.

The CDR3 region is CASSQDRGGYQPQHF. The CDR3 nucleotides read TGCGCCAGCAGCCAAGATCGGGGGGGGTATCAGCCCCAGCATTTT. This rearrangement joins TRBV4-3 to TRBJ1-5; TRBD1 is a possible D gene (5 bases). The V and J ends lost 0 bases and 5 bases respectively, with 11 bases between them. Germline V CDR1 and CDR2: LGHNA, YSLEER. The CDR3 totals 15 residues.

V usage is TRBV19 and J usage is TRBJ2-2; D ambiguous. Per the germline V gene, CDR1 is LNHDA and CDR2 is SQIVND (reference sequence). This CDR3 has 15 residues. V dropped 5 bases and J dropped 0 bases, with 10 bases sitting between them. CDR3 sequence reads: CASSRGATNTGELFF. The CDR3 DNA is TGTGCCAGTAGTCGCGGCGCAACGAACACCGGGGAGCTGTTTTTT.

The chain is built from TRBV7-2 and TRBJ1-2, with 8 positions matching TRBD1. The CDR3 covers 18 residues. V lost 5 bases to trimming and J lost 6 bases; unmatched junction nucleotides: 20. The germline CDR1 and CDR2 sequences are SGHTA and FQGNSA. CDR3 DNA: TGTGCCAGCAGCCGGCCCCGACAGGGGCCCTCCCAGAGTGATGGCTACACCTTC. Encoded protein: CASSRPRQGPSQSDGYTF.

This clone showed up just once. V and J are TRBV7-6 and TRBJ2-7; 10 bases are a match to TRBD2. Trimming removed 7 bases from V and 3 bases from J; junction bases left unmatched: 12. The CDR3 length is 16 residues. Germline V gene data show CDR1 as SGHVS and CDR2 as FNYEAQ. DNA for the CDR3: TGTGCCAGCAACAATCTACCGGGACTAGCGATCTACGAGCAGTACTTC. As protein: CASNNLPGLAIYEQYF.

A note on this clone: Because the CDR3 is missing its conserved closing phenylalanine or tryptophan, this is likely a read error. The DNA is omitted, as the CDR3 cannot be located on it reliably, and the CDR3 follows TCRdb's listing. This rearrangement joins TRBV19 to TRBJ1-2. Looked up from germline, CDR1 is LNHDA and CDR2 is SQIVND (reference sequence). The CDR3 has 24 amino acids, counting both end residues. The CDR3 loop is CAMWTEEPAGRSNYGYTFGSGTDI.

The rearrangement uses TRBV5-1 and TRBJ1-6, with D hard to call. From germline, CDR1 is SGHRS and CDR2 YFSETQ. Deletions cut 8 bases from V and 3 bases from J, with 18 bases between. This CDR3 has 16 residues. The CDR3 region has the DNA TGCGCCAGTCGGGGAACGACTCGGGGCTATAATTCACCCCTCCACTTT. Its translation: CASRGTTRGYNSPLHF.

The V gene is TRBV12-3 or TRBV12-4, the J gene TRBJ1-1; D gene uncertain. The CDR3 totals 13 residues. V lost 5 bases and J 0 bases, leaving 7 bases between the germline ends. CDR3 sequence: CASSRTMNTEAFF. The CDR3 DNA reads TGTGCCAGCAGTCGGACTATGAACACTGAAGCTTTCTTT.

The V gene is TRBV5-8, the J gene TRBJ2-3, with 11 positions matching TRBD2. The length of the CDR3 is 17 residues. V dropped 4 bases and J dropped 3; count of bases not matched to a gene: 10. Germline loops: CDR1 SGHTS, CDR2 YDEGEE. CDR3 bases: TGTGCCAGCAGCAAGTCAGGACTAGCGGGTGGAACAGATACGCAGTATTTT. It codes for CASSKSGLAGGTDTQYF. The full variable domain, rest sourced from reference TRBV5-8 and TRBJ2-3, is EAGVTQSPTHLIKTRGQQATLRCSPISGHTSVYWYQQALGLGLQFLLWYDEGEERNRGNFPPRFSGRQFPNYSSELNVNALELEDSALYLCASSKSGLAGGTDTQYFGPGTRLTVL.

CDR3 sequence reads: CATSDADKNTGELFF. The CDR3 region has the DNA TGTGCCACCAGTGATGCGGACAAGAACACCGGGGAGCTGTTTTTT. The chain couples TRBV24-1 to TRBJ2-2; tentatively, D is TRBD1 (5 bases). Germline lookup yields CDR1 KGHDR and CDR2 SFDVKD. The CDR3 consists of 15 residues. V gave up 3 bases and J gave up 1 base, with 8 bases separating them.

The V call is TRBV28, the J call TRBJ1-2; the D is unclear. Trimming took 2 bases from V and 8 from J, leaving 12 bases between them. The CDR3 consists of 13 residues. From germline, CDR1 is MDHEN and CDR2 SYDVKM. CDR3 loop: CASSLGQDRGYTF. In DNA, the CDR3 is TGTGCCAGCAGTTTAGGGCAAGATCGGGGCTACACCTTC.

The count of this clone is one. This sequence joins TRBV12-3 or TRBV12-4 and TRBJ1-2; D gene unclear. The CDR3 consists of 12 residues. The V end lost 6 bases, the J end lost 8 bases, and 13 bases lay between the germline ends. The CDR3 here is CASSLLIGGYTF. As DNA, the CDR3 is TGTGCCAGCAGCCTACTCATCGGGGGCTACACCTTC.